Sequencing of this T cell receptor beta chain was carried out in a study of CD8+ T cells in alopecia areata. Turning to the study itself: Tofacitinib administration to treated patients was oral, at 5 to 10 mg twice daily.

On this clone itself: Its antigen is not identified.

The study, taken as a whole, reports: Alopecia totalis/universalis scalp especially showed more expanded CD8+ clones than normal scalp.

In alopecia areata patients, both lesional scalp punch biopsies and peripheral blood were collected. T lymphocytes (CD4+ and CD8+) were sorted from PBMCs. The CDR3 has 12 amino acids. RNA was extracted and reverse transcribed into cDNA as the sequencing template. Libraries were prepared by immunoSEQ multiplex PCR; TCRdb keeps only in-frame clonotypes and omits some of them. The data contain hundreds of thousands of clones, approximately 61% of them seen just once; the ten biggest clones take up around 1.2%. The sample in question was CD4+ T cells sorted from blood, obtained at week 0. This TCR was sampled from a human donor with alopecia areata. The chain uses TRBV1 and TRBJ2-4; the table calls TRBD2, which could not be checked here. TRBV1 represents a pseudogene. Here the CDR3 reads CTSSQDILASLF. The CDR3 nucleotides read TGCACCAGCAGCCAAGATATCCTAGCTAGTCTCTTC.